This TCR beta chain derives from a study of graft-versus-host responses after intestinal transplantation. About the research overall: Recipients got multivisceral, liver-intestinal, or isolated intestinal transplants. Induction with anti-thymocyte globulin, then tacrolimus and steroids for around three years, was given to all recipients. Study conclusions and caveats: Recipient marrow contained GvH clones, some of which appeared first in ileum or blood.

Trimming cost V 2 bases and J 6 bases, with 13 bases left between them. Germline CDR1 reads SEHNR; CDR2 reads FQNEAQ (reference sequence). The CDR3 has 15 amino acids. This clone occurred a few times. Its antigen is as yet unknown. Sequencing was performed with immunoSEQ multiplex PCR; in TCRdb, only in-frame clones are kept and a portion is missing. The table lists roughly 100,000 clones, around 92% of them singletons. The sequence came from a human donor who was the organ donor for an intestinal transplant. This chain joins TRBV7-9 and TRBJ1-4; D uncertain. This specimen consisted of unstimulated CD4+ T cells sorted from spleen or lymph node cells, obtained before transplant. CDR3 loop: CASSLSLPGYEKLFF. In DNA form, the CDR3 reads TGTGCCAGCAGCTTAAGTCTCCCGGGGTATGAAAAACTGTTTTTT.